This is a list of T cell receptor beta chains from one sample in a study of naive and memory T cell subsets. In TCRdb, the UMI-ligation and nested PCR reads were re-called with MiXCR into one record per CDR3 protein. Of 100,000 or so distinct CDR3 sequences in the sample, 7% were seen once. The sample comprised central memory CD4+ T cells from blood. The receptor source for this set is a human donor in good health. CDR3s include the opening cysteine and the closing phenylalanine or tryptophan. The D gene is left open where the match is weak. Part of the rows lack a size; the others show once, few, many or a class for expanded clones.

clone_size,v_call,j_call,d_call,cdr3_aa,cdr3_nt
few,TRBV6-2/TRBV6-3,TRBJ2-5,NA,CASSYGVTRQETQYF,TGTGCCAGCAGTTACGGGGTCACACGCCAAGAGACCCAGTACTTC
NA,TRBV11-2,TRBJ1-4,NA,CASSLSSGGAGEKLFF,TGTGCCAGCAGCTTAAGCTCTGGGGGGGCAGGCGAAAAACTGTTTTTT
many,TRBV7-2,TRBJ2-7,TRBD1,CASSFETGYEQYF,TGTGCCAGCAGCTTTGAGACAGGGTACGAGCAGTACTTC
many,TRBV7-2,TRBJ1-5,NA,CASSFRGTSNQPQHF,TGTGCCAGCAGCTTCAGGGGAACTAGCAATCAGCCCCAGCATTTT
many,TRBV12-3/TRBV12-4,TRBJ2-3,TRBD2,CASRLAGVRDTQYF,TGTGCCAGCAGACTAGCGGGAGTCAGAGATACGCAGTATTTT
NA,TRBV27,TRBJ1-1,NA,CASSPPPATRNTEAFF,TGTGCCAGCAGTCCCCCCCCCGCGACAAGGAACACTGAAGCTTTCTTT
many,TRBV6-2/TRBV6-3,TRBJ2-5,NA,CASSYFEETQYF,TGTGCCAGCAGTTACTTCGAAGAGACCCAGTACTTC
NA,TRBV18,TRBJ2-7,TRBD1,CASSESQGVHEQYF,TGTGCCAGCTCAGAGTCCCAGGGGGTTCACGAGCAGTACTTC
many,TRBV5-5,TRBJ2-1,TRBD2,CASSSLAGGRNEQFF,TGTGCCAGCAGCTCACTAGCGGGGGGCCGGAATGAGCAGTTCTTC
few,TRBV2,TRBJ2-7,NA,CASLRDVTYEQYF,TGTGCCAGCCTAAGGGACGTAACCTACGAGCAGTACTTC
many,TRBV6-2/TRBV6-3,TRBJ1-5,NA,CASSYVASNQPQHF,TGTGCCAGCAGTTATGTTGCGTCAAATCAGCCCCAGCATTTT
NA,TRBV6-2/TRBV6-3,TRBJ2-1,NA,CASRSSSLSEQFF,TGTGCCAGCAGATCTAGCAGTTTGAGTGAGCAGTTCTTC
many,TRBV7-2,TRBJ2-3,NA,CASSFTAAGTDTQYF,TGTGCCAGCAGCTTCACAGCGGCGGGCACAGATACGCAGTATTTT
NA,TRBV7-2,TRBJ1-1,NA,CASSLGIGAGYTEAFF,TGTGCCAGCAGCTTAGGAATAGGCGCGGGGTACACTGAAGCTTTCTTT
medium-sized,TRBV12-5,TRBJ1-1,TRBD1,CASSGTAATEAFF,TGTGCTAGTTCAGGGACAGCCGCGACTGAAGCTTTCTTT
many,TRBV20-1,TRBJ2-7,NA,CSAREGNTYEQYF,TGCAGTGCTAGAGAGGGCAACACCTACGAGCAGTACTTC
many,TRBV12-3/TRBV12-4,TRBJ1-1,NA,CASSLDLSGATEAFF,TGTGCCAGCAGTTTAGATCTTTCTGGAGCCACTGAAGCTTTCTTT
many,TRBV28,TRBJ1-1,NA,CASSFPQNTEAFF,TGTGCCAGCAGTTTTCCTCAGAACACTGAAGCTTTCTTT
many,TRBV12-3/TRBV12-4,TRBJ1-4,NA,CASRPSWGANEKLFF,TGTGCCAGCAGACCTTCGTGGGGGGCAAATGAAAAACTGTTTTTT
few,TRBV12-3/TRBV12-4,TRBJ1-2,TRBD1,CASSRPSGGHGYTF,TGTGCCAGCAGTAGGCCTTCAGGGGGCCATGGCTACACCTTC
many,TRBV27,TRBJ2-6,NA,CASRQGSSSGANVLTF,TGTGCCAGCAGACAGGGTTCTTCCTCTGGGGCCAACGTCCTGACTTTC
NA,TRBV20-1,TRBJ2-1,NA,CSARDFGTPEVNEQFF,TGCAGTGCTAGAGATTTCGGGACCCCTGAGGTAAATGAGCAGTTCTTC
many,TRBV7-8,TRBJ1-2,NA,CASSPGWEDGYTF,TGTGCCAGCAGCCCCGGGTGGGAGGATGGCTACACCTTC
NA,TRBV5-4,TRBJ2-1,TRBD1,CASSLQDRDNEQFF,TGTGCCAGCAGCTTACAGGACAGGGACAATGAGCAGTTCTTC
many,TRBV6-5,TRBJ1-6,NA,CASGRRTAFPSPLHF,TGTGCCAGCGGCCGCCGGACAGCCTTTCCCTCACCCCTCCACTTT
NA,TRBV6-2/TRBV6-3,TRBJ2-3,TRBD2,CASSYSGTSGPRGTQYF,TGTGCCAGCAGTTACTCGGGGACTAGCGGCCCCAGGGGTACGCAGTATTTT
NA,TRBV3-1,TRBJ2-6,NA,CASSFFGSSPYPSGANVLTF,TGTGCCAGCAGCTTCTTCGGTTCCTCCCCCTACCCTTCTGGGGCCAACGTCCTGACTTTC
many,TRBV24-1,TRBJ1-3,NA,CATKDSGNTIYF,TGTGCCACCAAGGACTCTGGAAACACCATATATTTT
few,TRBV5-5,TRBJ1-1,NA,CASSWGRRNTEAFF,TGTGCCAGCAGCTGGGGTCGCAGGAACACTGAAGCTTTCTTT
many,TRBV2,TRBJ2-7,TRBD1,CASSRQGRGSYEQYF,TGTGCCAGCAGCCGACAGGGACGGGGCTCCTACGAGCAGTACTTC
many,TRBV6-5,TRBJ2-2,TRBD1,CASSSGGANTGELFF,TGTGCCAGCAGTTCAGGGGGTGCGAACACCGGGGAGCTGTTTTTT